This T cell receptor beta chain is drawn from a study of OX40 agonist ivuxolimab in advanced cancers. TCRdb's copy holds only in-frame clones and misses some; the assay was immunoSEQ multiplex PCR. In the table there are 35,000 to 45,000 clones, 83% of which are singletons. The CDR3 has 14 residues. Germline loops: CDR1 MNHEY, CDR2 SMNVEV (reference sequence). V was clipped by 6 bases and J by 2 bases, with 14 bases between them. This clonotype originated in an adult with an advanced solid tumor such as melanoma, head and neck, liver or kidney cancer. Here the sequenced sample was CD4+ or CD8+ T cells sorted from blood, taken in a trial of the OX40 agonist ivuxolimab. The rearrangement joins TRBV27 to TRBJ2-7; D call uncertain. CDR3 sequence (DNA): TGTGCCAGCAGATTTTCCTACAATACCTACGAGCAGTACTTC. Encoded protein: CASRFSYNTYEQYF.